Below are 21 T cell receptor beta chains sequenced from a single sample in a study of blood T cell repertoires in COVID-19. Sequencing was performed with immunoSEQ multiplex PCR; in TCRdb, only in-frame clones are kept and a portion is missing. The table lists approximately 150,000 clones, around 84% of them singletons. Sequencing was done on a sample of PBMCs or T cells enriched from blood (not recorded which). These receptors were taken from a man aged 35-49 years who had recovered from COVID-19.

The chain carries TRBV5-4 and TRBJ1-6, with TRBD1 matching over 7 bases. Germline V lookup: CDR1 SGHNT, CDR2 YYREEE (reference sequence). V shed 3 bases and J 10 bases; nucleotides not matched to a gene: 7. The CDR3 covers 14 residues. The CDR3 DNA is TGTGCCAGCAGCTCAGGGGGAAGCAACTCACCCCTCCACTTT. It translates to CASSSGGSNSPLHF.

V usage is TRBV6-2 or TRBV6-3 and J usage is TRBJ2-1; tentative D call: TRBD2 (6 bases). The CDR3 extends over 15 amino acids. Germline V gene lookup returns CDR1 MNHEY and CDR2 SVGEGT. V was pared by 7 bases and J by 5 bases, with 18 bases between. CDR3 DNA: TGTGCCAGCACCCCACAGAGACTAGGACACAATGAGCAGTTCTTC. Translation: CASTPQRLGHNEQFF.

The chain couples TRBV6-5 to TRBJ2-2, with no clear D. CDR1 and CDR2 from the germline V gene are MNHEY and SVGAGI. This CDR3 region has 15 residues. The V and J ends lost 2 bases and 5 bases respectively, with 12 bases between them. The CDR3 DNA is TGTGCCAGCAGTTACGCCACTACCAGAACCGGGGAGCTGTTTTTT. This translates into CASSYATTRTGELFF.

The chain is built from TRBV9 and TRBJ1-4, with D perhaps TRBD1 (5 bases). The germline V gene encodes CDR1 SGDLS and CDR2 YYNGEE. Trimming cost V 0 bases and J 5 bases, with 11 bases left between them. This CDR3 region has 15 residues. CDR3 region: CASSVEGWGNEKLFF. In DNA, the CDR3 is TGTGCCAGCAGCGTAGAGGGGTGGGGAAATGAAAAACTGTTTTTT.

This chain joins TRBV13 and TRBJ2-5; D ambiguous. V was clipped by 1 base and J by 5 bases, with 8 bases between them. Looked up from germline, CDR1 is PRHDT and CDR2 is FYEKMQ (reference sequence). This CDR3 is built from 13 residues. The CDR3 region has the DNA TGTGCCAGCAGCTTAGAACAGAGCGAGACCCAGTACTTC. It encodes CASSLEQSETQYF.

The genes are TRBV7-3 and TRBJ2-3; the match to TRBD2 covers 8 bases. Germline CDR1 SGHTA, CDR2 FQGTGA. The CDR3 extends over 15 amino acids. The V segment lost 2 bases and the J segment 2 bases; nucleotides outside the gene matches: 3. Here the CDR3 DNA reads TGTGCCAGCAGCTTAGCGGGGGGCGTCACAGATACGCAGTATTTT. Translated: CASSLAGGVTDTQYF.

The CDR3 here is CASSTSTGGTGNTIYF. CDR3 in DNA: TGTGCCAGTAGTACCTCGACAGGGGGCACTGGAAACACCATATATTTT. This chain connects TRBV19 to TRBJ1-3; TRBD1 matches at 10 bases. The length of the CDR3 is 16 residues. Per the germline V gene, CDR1 is LNHDA and CDR2 is SQIVND (reference sequence). J lost 2 bases, V lost 4 bases, and 5 bases had no gene match.

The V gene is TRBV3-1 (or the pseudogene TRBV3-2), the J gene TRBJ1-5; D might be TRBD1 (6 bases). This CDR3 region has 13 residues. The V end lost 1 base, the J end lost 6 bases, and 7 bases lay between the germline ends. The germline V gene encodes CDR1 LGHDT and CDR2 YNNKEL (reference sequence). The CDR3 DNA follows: TGTGCCAGCAGCCAAGGGGGGCTTCAGCCCCAGCATTTT. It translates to CASSQGGLQPQHF.

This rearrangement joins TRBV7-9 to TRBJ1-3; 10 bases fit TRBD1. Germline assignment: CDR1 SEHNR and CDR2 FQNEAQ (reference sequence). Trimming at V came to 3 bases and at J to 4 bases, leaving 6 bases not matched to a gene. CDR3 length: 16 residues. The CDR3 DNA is TGTGCCAGCAGCTTCACCGGGACAGGGGTAGGAAACACCATATATTTT. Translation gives CASSFTGTGVGNTIYF.

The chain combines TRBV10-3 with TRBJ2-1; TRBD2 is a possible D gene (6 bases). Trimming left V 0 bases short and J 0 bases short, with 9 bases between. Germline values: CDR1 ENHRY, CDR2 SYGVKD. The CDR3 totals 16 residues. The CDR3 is CAISESGGFSYNEQFF. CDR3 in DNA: TGTGCCATCAGTGAGTCGGGGGGATTCTCCTACAATGAGCAGTTCTTC.

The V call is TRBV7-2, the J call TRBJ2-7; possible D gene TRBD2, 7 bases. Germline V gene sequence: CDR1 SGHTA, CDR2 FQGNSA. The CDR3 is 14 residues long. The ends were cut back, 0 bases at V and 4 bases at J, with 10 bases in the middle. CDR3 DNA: TGTGCCAGCAGCTTAGCTCGGGGGGCATACGAGCAGTACTTC. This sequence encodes CASSLARGAYEQYF.

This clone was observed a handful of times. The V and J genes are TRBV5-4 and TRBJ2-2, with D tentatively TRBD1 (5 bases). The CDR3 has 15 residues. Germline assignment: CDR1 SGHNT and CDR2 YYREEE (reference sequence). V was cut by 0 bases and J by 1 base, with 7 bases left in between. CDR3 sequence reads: CASSLAGQNTGELFF. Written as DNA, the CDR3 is TGTGCCAGCAGCTTGGCCGGACAGAACACCGGGGAGCTGTTTTTT.

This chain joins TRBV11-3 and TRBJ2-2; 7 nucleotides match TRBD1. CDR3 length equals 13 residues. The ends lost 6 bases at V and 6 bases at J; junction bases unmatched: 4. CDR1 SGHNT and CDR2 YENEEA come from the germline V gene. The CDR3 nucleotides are TGTGCCAGCAGTCGACAGGGTCCCGGGGAGCTGTTTTTT. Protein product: CASSRQGPGELFF.

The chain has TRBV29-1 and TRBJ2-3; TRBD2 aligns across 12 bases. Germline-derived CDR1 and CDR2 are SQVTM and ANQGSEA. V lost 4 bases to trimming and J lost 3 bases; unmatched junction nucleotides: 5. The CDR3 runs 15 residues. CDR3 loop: CSVARTSGMTDTQYF. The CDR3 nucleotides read TGCAGCGTTGCCCGGACTAGCGGGATGACAGATACGCAGTATTTT.

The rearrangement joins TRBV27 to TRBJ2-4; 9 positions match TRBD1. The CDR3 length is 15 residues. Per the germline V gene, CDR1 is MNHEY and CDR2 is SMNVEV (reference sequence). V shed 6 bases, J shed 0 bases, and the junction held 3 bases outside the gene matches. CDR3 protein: CASRDRGRAKNIQYF. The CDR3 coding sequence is TGTGCCAGCAGGGACAGGGGTAGAGCCAAAAACATTCAGTACTTC.

The CDR3 reads CASSYSGGNNYGYTF. The CDR3 DNA sequence: TGTGCCAGCAGTTACTCGGGGGGAAATAACTATGGCTACACCTTC. The chain links TRBV6-5 to TRBJ1-2; tentatively, D is TRBD1 (5 bases). This CDR3 is built from 15 residues. Germline assignment: CDR1 MNHEY and CDR2 SVGAGI. V shed 0 bases and J shed 1 base, with 9 bases lying between them.

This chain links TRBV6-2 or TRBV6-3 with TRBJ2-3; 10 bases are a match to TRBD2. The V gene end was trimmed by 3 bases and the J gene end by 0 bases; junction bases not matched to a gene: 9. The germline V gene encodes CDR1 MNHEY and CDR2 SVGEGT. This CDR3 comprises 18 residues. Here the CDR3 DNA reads TGTGCCAGCAGTTATTCGAGCGGGGGGGGACCTAGCACAGATACGCAGTATTTT. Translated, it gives CASSYSSGGGPSTDTQYF.

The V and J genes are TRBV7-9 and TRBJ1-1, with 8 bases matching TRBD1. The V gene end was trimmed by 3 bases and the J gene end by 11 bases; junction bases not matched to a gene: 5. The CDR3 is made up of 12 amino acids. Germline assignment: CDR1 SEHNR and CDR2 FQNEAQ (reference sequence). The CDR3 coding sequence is TGTGCCAGCAGCTTCCAGGGGGCCTGGGCTTTCTTT. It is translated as CASSFQGAWAFF.

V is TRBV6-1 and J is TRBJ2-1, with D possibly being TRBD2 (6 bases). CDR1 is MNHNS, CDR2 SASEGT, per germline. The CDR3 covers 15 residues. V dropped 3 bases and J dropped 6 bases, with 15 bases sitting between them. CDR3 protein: CASSDQGGGINEQFF. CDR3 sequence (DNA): TGTGCCAGCAGTGACCAGGGCGGAGGGATCAATGAGCAGTTCTTC.

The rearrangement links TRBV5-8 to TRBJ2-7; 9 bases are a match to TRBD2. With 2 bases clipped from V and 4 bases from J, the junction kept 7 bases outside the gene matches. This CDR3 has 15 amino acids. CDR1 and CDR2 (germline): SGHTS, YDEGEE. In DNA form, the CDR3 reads TGTGCCAGCAGCTTAAGAGCGGGGGGAGCGTACGAGCAGTACTTC. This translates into CASSLRAGGAYEQYF.

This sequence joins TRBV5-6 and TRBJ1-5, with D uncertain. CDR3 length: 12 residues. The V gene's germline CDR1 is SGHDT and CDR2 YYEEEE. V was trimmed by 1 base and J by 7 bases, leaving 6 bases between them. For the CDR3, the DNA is TGTGCCAGCAGCTTGATGGCACAGCCCCAGCATTTT. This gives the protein CASSLMAQPQHF.